Listed here is a single TCR beta chain. The antigen remains undetermined. Three pembrolizumab responders had their TCRs sequenced. CDR3 length: 14 residues. V lost 5 bases and J lost 9, with 17 bases in between. The V gene's germline CDR1 is MNHEY and CDR2 SMNVEV (reference sequence). Measured with immunoSEQ multiplex PCR; TCRdb has only the in-frame clones, and not every one. This table holds around 120,000 clones, about 86% found once. This specimen belongs to a study of PD-1 blockade in mismatch repair-deficient tumors. Study outcomes and limitations: Rapid post-treatment expansion, then contraction, generally preceding radiologic response, marked tumor-resident clones.

The genes are TRBV27 and TRBJ2-1; D is possibly TRBD1 or TRBD2 (5 bases each). The TCR comes from an adult with mismatch repair-deficient cancer. The sequencing used peripheral blood, collected 44 weeks after starting pembrolizumab. The CDR3 sequence is CASSLRGLGREQFF. The CDR3 coding sequence is TGTGCCAGCAGTCTCCGGGGCCTAGGGCGTGAGCAGTTCTTC.